This T cell receptor beta chain emerged from a study of cytomegalovirus exposure and HLA in healthy donors. General study results and limits: In presence/absence analyses, roughly uniform sequencing depth across donors was assumed.

The primer mix had 60 Vbeta and 13 Jbeta primers. Clones were read by immunoSEQ multiplex PCR, and TCRdb kept only the in-frame ones, dropping some. The table includes some 200,000 clones, around 83% detected once. Healthy bone marrow donors made up the donor group. As to this clone: The antigen is undetermined.

Sequencing input: PBMCs. The TCR sequence derives from a woman under 30 in good health and CMV-seronegative.

CDR3 nucleotide sequence: TGTGCCAGCAGCCGAGGGGGTTTCTTT. The encoded protein is CASSRGGFF. This chain uses TRBV6-5 with TRBJ1-1; D perhaps matches TRBD1 (6 bases). Germline V gene lookup returns CDR1 MNHEY and CDR2 SVGAGI. Trimming took 6 bases from V and 13 from J, leaving 9 bases between them. The CDR3 is 9 amino acids.